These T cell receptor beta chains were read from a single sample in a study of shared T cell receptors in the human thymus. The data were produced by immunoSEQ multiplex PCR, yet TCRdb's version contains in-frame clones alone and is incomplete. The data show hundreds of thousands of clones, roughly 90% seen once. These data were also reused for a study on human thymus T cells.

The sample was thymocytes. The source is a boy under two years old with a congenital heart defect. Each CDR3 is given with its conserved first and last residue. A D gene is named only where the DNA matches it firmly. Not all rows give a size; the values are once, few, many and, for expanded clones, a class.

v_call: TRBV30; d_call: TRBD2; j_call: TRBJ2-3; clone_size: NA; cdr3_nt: TGTGCCTGGAGTCCTAGTCTAGCGGGGACAGATACGCAGTATTTT; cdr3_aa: CAWSPSLAGTDTQYF
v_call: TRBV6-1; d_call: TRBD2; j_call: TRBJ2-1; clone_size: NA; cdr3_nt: TGTGCCAGCAGTGAAGCTCTGAGCGGGGGGAAATACAATGAGCAGTTCTTC; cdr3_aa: CASSEALSGGKYNEQFF
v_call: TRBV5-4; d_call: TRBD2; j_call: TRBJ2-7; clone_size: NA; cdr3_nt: TGTGCCAGCAGCTCGGGGGGCGGGAGGGCCTTCCCTTACGAGCAGTACTTC; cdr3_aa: CASSSGGGRAFPYEQYF
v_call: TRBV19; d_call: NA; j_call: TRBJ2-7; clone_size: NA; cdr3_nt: TGTGCCAGTAGTATAGTACTGGGACACCCTCACGAGCAGTACTTC; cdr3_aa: CASSIVLGHPHEQYF
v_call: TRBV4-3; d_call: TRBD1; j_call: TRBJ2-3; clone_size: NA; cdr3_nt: TGCGCCAGCAGCCCGAGACAGGGAGGCACAGATACGCAGTATTTT; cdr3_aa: CASSPRQGGTDTQYF
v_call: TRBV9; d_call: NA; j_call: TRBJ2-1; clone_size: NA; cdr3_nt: TGTGCCAGCAGCGTAGGTGCCAACCGAACTACCATCGATGAGCAGTTCTTC; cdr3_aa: CASSVGANRTTIDEQFF
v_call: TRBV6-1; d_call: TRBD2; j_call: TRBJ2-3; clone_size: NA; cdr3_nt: TGTGCCACCGGGACTAGCGGGAGGGCCAAGGTGCAGTATTTT; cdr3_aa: CATGTSGRAKVQYF
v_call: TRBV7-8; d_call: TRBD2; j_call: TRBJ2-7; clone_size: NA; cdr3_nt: TGTGCCAGCAGCTTAGCCGCGGGACTAGCGGGAGGATCCTATACCTACGAGCAGTACTTC; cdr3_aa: CASSLAAGLAGGSYTYEQYF
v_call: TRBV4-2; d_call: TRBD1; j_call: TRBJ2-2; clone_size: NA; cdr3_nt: TGTGCCAGCAGCCAAGGTAGGGGGCAAAAGAGCACCGGGGAGCTGTTTTTT; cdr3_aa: CASSQGRGQKSTGELFF
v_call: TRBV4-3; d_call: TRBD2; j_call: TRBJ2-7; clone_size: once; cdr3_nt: TGCGCCAGCAGCCACGGGACTAGCGGGAGGTCTGCCTACGAGCAGTACTTC; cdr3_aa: CASSHGTSGRSAYEQYF
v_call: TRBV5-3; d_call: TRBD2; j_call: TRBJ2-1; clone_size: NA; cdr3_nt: TGTGCCAGAAGCCACAGGGGGACTAGCGGATACAATGAGCAGTTCTTC; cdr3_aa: CARSHRGTSGYNEQFF
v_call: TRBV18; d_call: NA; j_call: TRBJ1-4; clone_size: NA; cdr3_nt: TGTGCCAGCGAACCGGGAGACCAGAAACTGTTTTTT; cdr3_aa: CASEPGDQKLFF
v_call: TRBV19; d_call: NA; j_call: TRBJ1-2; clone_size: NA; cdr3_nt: TGTGCCAGTAGTATAGAGGCAGGGTACTACAACACCTTC; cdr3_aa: CASSIEAGYYNTF
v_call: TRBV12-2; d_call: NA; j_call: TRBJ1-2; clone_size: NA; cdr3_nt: NA; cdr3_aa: CASRSVASGTGRGYTF
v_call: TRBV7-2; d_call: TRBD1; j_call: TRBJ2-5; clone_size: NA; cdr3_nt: TGTGCCAGCAGCCCGAGGGACAGCCAAGAGACCCAGTACTTC; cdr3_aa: CASSPRDSQETQYF
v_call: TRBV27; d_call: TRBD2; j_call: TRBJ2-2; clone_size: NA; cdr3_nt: TGTGCCAGCAGTTTATGGCTAGCGGGGGTAACCGGGGAGCTGTTTTTT; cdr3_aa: CASSLWLAGVTGELFF
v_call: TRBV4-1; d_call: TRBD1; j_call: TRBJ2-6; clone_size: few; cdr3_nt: TGCGCCAGCAGCCAAGAGGGGGACAGGGTTATTGGGGCCAACGTCCTGACTTTC; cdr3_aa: CASSQEGDRVIGANVLTF
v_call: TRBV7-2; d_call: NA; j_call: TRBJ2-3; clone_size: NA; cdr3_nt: TGTGCCAGCAGCAAAAGGGACACTAGATCAGATACGCAGTATTTT; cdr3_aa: CASSKRDTRSDTQYF
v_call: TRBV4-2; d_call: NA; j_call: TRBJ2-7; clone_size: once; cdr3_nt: TGTGCCAGCAGCCGCCGTCTAGGTTACGAGCAGTACTTC; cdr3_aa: CASSRRLGYEQYF
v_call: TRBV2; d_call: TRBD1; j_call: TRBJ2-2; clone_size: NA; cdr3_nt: TGTGCCAGCAGCACGACAGGGGGCGCTATCTACGGGGAGCTGTTTTTT; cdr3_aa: CASSTTGGAIYGELFF
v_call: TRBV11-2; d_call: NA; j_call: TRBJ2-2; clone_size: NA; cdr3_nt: TGTGCCAGCAGCTTAGCCGCCCCGTCAGCGAACACCGGGGAGCTGTTTTTT; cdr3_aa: CASSLAAPSANTGELFF
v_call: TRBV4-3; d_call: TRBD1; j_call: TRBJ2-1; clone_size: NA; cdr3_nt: TGCGCCAGCAGCCCAGGGGGGACAGGGACTACGGATGAGCAGTTCTTC; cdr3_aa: CASSPGGTGTTDEQFF
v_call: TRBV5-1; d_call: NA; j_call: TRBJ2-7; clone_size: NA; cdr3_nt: TGCGCCAGCAGCTTGGGCGCAGGGAGGTACAACGAGCAGTACTTC; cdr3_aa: CASSLGAGRYNEQYF
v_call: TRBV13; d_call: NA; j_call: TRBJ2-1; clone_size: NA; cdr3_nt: TGTGCCAGCCTCTCTCAGGGCCATGAGCAGTTCTTC; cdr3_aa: CASLSQGHEQFF
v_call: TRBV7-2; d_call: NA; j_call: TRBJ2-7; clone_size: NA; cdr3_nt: TGTGCCAGCAGCCCTCAAGGGGCCTACGAGCAGTACTTC; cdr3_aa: CASSPQGAYEQYF
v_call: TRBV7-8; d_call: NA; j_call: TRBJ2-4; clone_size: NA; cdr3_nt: TGTGCCAGCAGCTTTCCAGGGTCGCCCAAAAACATTCAGTACTTC; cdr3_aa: CASSFPGSPKNIQYF
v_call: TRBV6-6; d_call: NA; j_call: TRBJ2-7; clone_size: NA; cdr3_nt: TGTGCCAGCAGCTGGGACACTTACGAGCAGTACTTC; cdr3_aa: CASSWDTYEQYF
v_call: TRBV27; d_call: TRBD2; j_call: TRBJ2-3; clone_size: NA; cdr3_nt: TGTGCCAGCAGTTTTCCTCCACTAGCGTCTAGCACAGATACGCAGTATTTT; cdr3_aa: CASSFPPLASSTDTQYF
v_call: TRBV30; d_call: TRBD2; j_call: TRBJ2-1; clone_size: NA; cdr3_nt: TGTGCCTGGAGTCGCAGGGGCCTCGGGACTAGCGGGAGTACGTGCAGTGACAATGAGCAGTTCTTC; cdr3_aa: CAWSRRGLGTSGSTCSDNEQFF
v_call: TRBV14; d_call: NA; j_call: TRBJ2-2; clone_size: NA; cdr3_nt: TGTGCCAGCAGCCGCGAGTGGGGGGGGGCCACCGGGGAGCTGTTTTTT; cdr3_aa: CASSREWGGATGELFF
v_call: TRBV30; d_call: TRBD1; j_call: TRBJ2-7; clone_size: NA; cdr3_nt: TGTGCCTGGAGCCTGTGGGACAGGGAAAGCCTTACCTACGAGCAGTACTTC; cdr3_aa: CAWSLWDRESLTYEQYF
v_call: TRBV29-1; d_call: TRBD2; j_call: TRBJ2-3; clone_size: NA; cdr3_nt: TGCAGCGTTGAGTCCCGGGAGGGTCGCACAGATACGCAGTATTTT; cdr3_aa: CSVESREGRTDTQYF
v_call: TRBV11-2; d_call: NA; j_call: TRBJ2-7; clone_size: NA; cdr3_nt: TGTGCCAGCAGCCAAGGAACAGGTGGCTACGAGCAGTACTTC; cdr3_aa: CASSQGTGGYEQYF
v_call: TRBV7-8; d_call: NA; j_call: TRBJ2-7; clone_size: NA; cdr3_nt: TGTGCCAGCAGCTCCAGGGGACCCTACGAGCAGTACTTC; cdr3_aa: CASSSRGPYEQYF
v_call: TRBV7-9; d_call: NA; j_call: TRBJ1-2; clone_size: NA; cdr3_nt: TGTGCCAGCAGCTTAGGCGGGGCTGAACCTGGCTACACCTTC; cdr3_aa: CASSLGGAEPGYTF
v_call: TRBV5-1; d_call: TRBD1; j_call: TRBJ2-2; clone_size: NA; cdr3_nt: TGCGCCACCTCGACAGGGGGCATTGGGGAGCTGTTTTTT; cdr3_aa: CATSTGGIGELFF
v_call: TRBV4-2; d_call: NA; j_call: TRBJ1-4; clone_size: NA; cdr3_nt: TGTGCCAGCAGCCAAGATTGGGTGGGCTTAGGGAGGGAAAAACTGTTTTTT; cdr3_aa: CASSQDWVGLGREKLFF
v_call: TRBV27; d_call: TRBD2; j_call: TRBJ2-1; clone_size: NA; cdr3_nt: TGTGCCAGCAGTTCGTCCCGGGAGGGCTCCTACAATGAGCAGTTCTTC; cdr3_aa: CASSSSREGSYNEQFF
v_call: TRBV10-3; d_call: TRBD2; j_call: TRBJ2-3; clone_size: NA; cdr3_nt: TGTGCCATCAGTGAGTTCCCGACTAGCGGGAGGCGCACAGATACGCAGTATTTT; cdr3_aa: CAISEFPTSGRRTDTQYF
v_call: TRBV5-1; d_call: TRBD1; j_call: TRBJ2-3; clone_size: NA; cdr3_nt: TGCGCCAGCAGCCCTCCCCCAGGGGGCGCTTTCCGCACAGATACGCAGTATTTT; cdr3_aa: CASSPPPGGAFRTDTQYF
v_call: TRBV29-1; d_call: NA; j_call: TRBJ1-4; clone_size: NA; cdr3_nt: TGCAGCGTTGAGCCCCTTGGGGGGGGAGAAAAACTGTTTTTT; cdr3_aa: CSVEPLGGGEKLFF
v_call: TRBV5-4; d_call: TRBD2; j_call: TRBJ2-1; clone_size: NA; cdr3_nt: TGTGCCAGCAGCTTGTTTAGCGGGAAGAAAAGCCCCTACAATGAGCAGTTCTTC; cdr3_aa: CASSLFSGKKSPYNEQFF
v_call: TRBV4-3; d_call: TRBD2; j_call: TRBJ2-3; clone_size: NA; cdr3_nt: TGCGCCAGCAGCCAGCTAGCGGGGGGAGATACGCAGTATTTT; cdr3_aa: CASSQLAGGDTQYF